The rows below give T cell receptor beta chains drawn from one sample of a study of blood T cell repertoires in COVID-19. Assay used: immunoSEQ multiplex PCR; TCRdb lists only in-frame clones, some missing. The sample lists over 45,000 clones, 70% to 85% occurring once. Sequencing was done on a sample of peripheral blood. The receptor source for this set is a man between 65 and 85 years old with active COVID-19. Each CDR3 is given with its conserved first and last residue. Each record gives: J gene, D gene, V gene, clone size, CDR3 DNA, CDR3 protein. D genes are given only for firm matches. Expanded clones are given a class, and other clones once, few, many or no size at all.

j_call: TRBJ1-3; d_call: .; v_call: TRBV5-1; clone_size: .; cdr3_nt: TGCGCCAGCAGCTTGTCACGGAGCTCTGGAAACACCATATATTTT; cdr3_aa: CASSLSRSSGNTIYF
j_call: TRBJ2-7; d_call: TRBD2; v_call: TRBV6-6; clone_size: .; cdr3_nt: TGTGCCAGCAGTCCCCCACTGCGGGAGGTATCCTACGAGCAGTACTTC; cdr3_aa: CASSPPLREVSYEQYF
j_call: TRBJ2-2; d_call: .; v_call: TRBV13; clone_size: once; cdr3_nt: TGTGCCAGCAGCTTAAGGGGCGGGGCGAACACCGGGGAGCTGTTTTTT; cdr3_aa: CASSLRGGANTGELFF
j_call: TRBJ2-7; d_call: .; v_call: TRBV7-9; clone_size: once; cdr3_nt: TGTGCCAGCAGCCCTCACGGGGGGCAGGGGGAGCAGTACTTC; cdr3_aa: CASSPHGGQGEQYF
j_call: TRBJ2-1; d_call: .; v_call: TRBV5-1; clone_size: .; cdr3_nt: TGCGCCAGCAGCTTACAGAACAATGAGCAGTTCTTC; cdr3_aa: CASSLQNNEQFF
j_call: TRBJ1-1; d_call: .; v_call: TRBV4-1; clone_size: .; cdr3_nt: TGCGCCAGCAGCCCTATTAGAGCGAACACTGAAGCTTTCTTT; cdr3_aa: CASSPIRANTEAFF
j_call: TRBJ2-7; d_call: .; v_call: TRBV7-2; clone_size: .; cdr3_nt: TGTGCCAGCAGCTTGGCAGGGGTCGCCTACGAGCAGTACTTC; cdr3_aa: CASSLAGVAYEQYF
j_call: TRBJ2-5; d_call: .; v_call: TRBV5-1; clone_size: .; cdr3_nt: TGCGCCAGCAGCTTGAACGCCAGGGAGACCCAGTACTTC; cdr3_aa: CASSLNARETQYF
j_call: TRBJ1-5; d_call: .; v_call: TRBV6-2/TRBV6-3; clone_size: .; cdr3_nt: TGTGCCAGCACCCCTGGAGGGGGCAATCAGCCCCAGCATTTT; cdr3_aa: CASTPGGGNQPQHF
j_call: TRBJ2-7; d_call: TRBD2; v_call: TRBV3-1/TRBV3-2; clone_size: .; cdr3_nt: TGTGCCAGTTGGGGGGGCTACGAGCAGTACTTC; cdr3_aa: CASWGGYEQYF
j_call: TRBJ2-5; d_call: TRBD2; v_call: TRBV3-1/TRBV3-2; clone_size: .; cdr3_nt: TGTGCCAGCAGCGGCCCTGGGGGGAGCGGGGGAGAGACCCAGTACTTC; cdr3_aa: CASSGPGGSGGETQYF
j_call: TRBJ2-2; d_call: .; v_call: TRBV7-3; clone_size: .; cdr3_nt: TGTGCCAGCAGCTTTCCGGTGGGGGAGCTGTTTTTT; cdr3_aa: CASSFPVGELFF
j_call: TRBJ1-4; d_call: TRBD1; v_call: TRBV2; clone_size: .; cdr3_nt: TGTGCCAGTGGACAGGGCTTGACTAATGAAAAACTGTTTTTT; cdr3_aa: CASGQGLTNEKLFF
j_call: TRBJ2-3; d_call: TRBD1; v_call: TRBV5-8; clone_size: .; cdr3_nt: TGTGCCAGCAGCTCCGGGACAGGGGGACATAAAGATACGCAGTATTTT; cdr3_aa: CASSSGTGGHKDTQYF
j_call: TRBJ2-7; d_call: TRBD2; v_call: TRBV27; clone_size: .; cdr3_nt: TGTGCCAGCGGGTCAAGGCGGGAGGAGAACGAGCAGTACTTC; cdr3_aa: CASGSRREENEQYF
j_call: TRBJ1-2; d_call: .; v_call: TRBV9; clone_size: .; cdr3_nt: TGTGCCAGCAGCGTAGCGGATTTCGACTTCGGGGGCTACACCTTC; cdr3_aa: CASSVADFDFGGYTF
j_call: TRBJ1-6; d_call: .; v_call: TRBV5-4; clone_size: .; cdr3_nt: TGTGCCAGCAGCACGGGGGGAGGGAATTCACCCCTCCACTTT; cdr3_aa: CASSTGGGNSPLHF
j_call: TRBJ2-3; d_call: .; v_call: TRBV7-9; clone_size: .; cdr3_nt: TGTGCCAGCAGCTTCGGGGGGCGTCCAGATACGCAGTATTTT; cdr3_aa: CASSFGGRPDTQYF
j_call: TRBJ2-7; d_call: .; v_call: TRBV9; clone_size: .; cdr3_nt: TGTGCCAGCAGCGTCTGGGGACAACAAAAGGGCGAGCAGTACTTC; cdr3_aa: CASSVWGQQKGEQYF
j_call: TRBJ2-3; d_call: TRBD2; v_call: TRBV5-1; clone_size: .; cdr3_nt: TGCGCCAGCAGCTTGGGGACTAGCGACACAGATACGCAGTATTTT; cdr3_aa: CASSLGTSDTDTQYF
j_call: TRBJ1-1; d_call: .; v_call: TRBV28; clone_size: .; cdr3_nt: TGTGCCAGCAGACAGGGCACAATAGATAAAAACACTGAAGCTTTCTTT; cdr3_aa: CASRQGTIDKNTEAFF
j_call: TRBJ1-4; d_call: TRBD1; v_call: TRBV18; clone_size: .; cdr3_nt: TGTGCCAGCTCACCACAGGGGACAGGGGAAAAACTGTTTTTT; cdr3_aa: CASSPQGTGEKLFF
j_call: TRBJ2-3; d_call: .; v_call: TRBV7-2; clone_size: .; cdr3_nt: TGTGCCAGCAGCTCCATGGGACTTCTAAGCACAGATACGCAGTATTTT; cdr3_aa: CASSSMGLLSTDTQYF
j_call: TRBJ1-5; d_call: .; v_call: TRBV6-6; clone_size: .; cdr3_nt: TGTGCCAGCAGTTCCCCTGAGCAAAATCAGCCCCAGCATTTT; cdr3_aa: CASSSPEQNQPQHF
j_call: TRBJ1-6; d_call: .; v_call: TRBV3-1/TRBV3-2; clone_size: .; cdr3_nt: TGTGCCAGCAGCCCGGGCGGCAGGGTGGACAATTCACCCCTCCACTTT; cdr3_aa: CASSPGGRVDNSPLHF
j_call: TRBJ2-1; d_call: TRBD2; v_call: TRBV7-2; clone_size: .; cdr3_nt: TGTGCCAGCAGCTTAGTCAAACTAGCGGGAGCTTGGGATGAGCAGTTCTTC; cdr3_aa: CASSLVKLAGAWDEQFF
j_call: TRBJ2-7; d_call: TRBD2; v_call: TRBV7-2; clone_size: few; cdr3_nt: TGTGCCAGCAGCTCAGGGACTAGCGGGATCTACGAGCAGTACTTC; cdr3_aa: CASSSGTSGIYEQYF
j_call: TRBJ2-3; d_call: .; v_call: TRBV24-1; clone_size: .; cdr3_nt: TGTGCCACCAGGGGGGCGCAATCAGATACGCAGTATTTT; cdr3_aa: CATRGAQSDTQYF
j_call: TRBJ2-1; d_call: .; v_call: TRBV6-5; clone_size: .; cdr3_nt: TGTGCCAGCAGTAGCCTAGTTTTTTGGGATGAGCAGTTCTTC; cdr3_aa: CASSSLVFWDEQFF
j_call: TRBJ2-1; d_call: TRBD2; v_call: TRBV18; clone_size: .; cdr3_nt: TGTGCCAGCTCACCGGCTAGCGGGAGCAATGAGCAGTTCTTC; cdr3_aa: CASSPASGSNEQFF
j_call: TRBJ1-5; d_call: TRBD1; v_call: TRBV6-2/TRBV6-3; clone_size: .; cdr3_nt: TGTGCCAGCAGTTATTCAGGGGGGTATGGACAGCCCCAGCATTTT; cdr3_aa: CASSYSGGYGQPQHF
j_call: TRBJ2-1; d_call: TRBD1; v_call: TRBV10-3; clone_size: .; cdr3_nt: TGTGCCATCAGTGGCCTCTCGGACAGGGCGCTGGTGAATGAGCAGTTCTTC; cdr3_aa: CAISGLSDRALVNEQFF
j_call: TRBJ1-5; d_call: .; v_call: TRBV10-3; clone_size: once; cdr3_nt: TGTGCCATCAGTGAGGGGCAGAGCAATCAGCCCCAGCATTTT; cdr3_aa: CAISEGQSNQPQHF
j_call: TRBJ2-2; d_call: TRBD2; v_call: TRBV5-4; clone_size: .; cdr3_nt: TGTGCCAGCAGCGGACGACTAGCGGGAGGCACGAACACCGGGGAGCTGTTTTTT; cdr3_aa: CASSGRLAGGTNTGELFF
j_call: TRBJ2-1; d_call: TRBD2; v_call: TRBV7-2; clone_size: once; cdr3_nt: TGTGCCAGCAGCCGGACTAGCGGGGGATACAATGAGCAGTTCTTC; cdr3_aa: CASSRTSGGYNEQFF
j_call: TRBJ1-5; d_call: TRBD1; v_call: TRBV5-6; clone_size: .; cdr3_nt: TGTGCCAGCAGTTTGTCAGGGGGCGATCAGCCCCAGCATTTT; cdr3_aa: CASSLSGGDQPQHF
j_call: TRBJ2-5; d_call: TRBD2; v_call: TRBV15; clone_size: .; cdr3_nt: TGTGCCACCAGCAGAGCTCTTAGCGGGAGGGCTGAAGAGACCCAGTACTTC; cdr3_aa: CATSRALSGRAEETQYF
j_call: TRBJ2-2; d_call: .; v_call: TRBV7-9; clone_size: .; cdr3_nt: TGTGCCAGCAGCTTAGAATCGGTTGCGAACACCGGGGAGCTGTTTTTT; cdr3_aa: CASSLESVANTGELFF